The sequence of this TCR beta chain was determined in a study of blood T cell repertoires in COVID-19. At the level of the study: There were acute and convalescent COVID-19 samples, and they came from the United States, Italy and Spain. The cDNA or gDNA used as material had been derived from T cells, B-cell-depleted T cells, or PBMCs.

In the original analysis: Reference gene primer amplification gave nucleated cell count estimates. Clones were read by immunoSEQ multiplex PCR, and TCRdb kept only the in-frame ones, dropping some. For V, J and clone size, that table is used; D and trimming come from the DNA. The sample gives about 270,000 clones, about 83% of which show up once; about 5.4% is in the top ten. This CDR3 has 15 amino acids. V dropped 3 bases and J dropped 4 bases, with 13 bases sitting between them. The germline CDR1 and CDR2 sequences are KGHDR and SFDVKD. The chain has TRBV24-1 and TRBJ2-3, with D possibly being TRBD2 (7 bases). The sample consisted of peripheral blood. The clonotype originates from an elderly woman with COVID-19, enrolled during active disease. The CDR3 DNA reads TGTGCCACCAGTGATGTGGGGGGGGGCGCAGATACGCAGTATTTT. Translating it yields CATSDVGGGADTQYF.